A single TCR beta chain is shown here with its context. Its antigen remains unidentified. Base qualities are not recorded, but no much larger clone differs from it by a single base. The cohort comprised 670 or so healthy bone marrow donors. At the time of sampling, all cohort members were nominally healthy, though unrecorded immune exposures were likely present. The donor was CMV seronegative and belonged to the group of over 350 seronegative cohort members. Every donor gave a peripheral blood sample, and the peripheral blood mononuclear cells from that sample were used for TCR beta sequencing. The Qiagen DNeasy Blood Extraction Kit was used to extract genomic DNA from the blood cell samples. The protocol used for the library was the immunoSEQ multiplex PCR assay. A mixture of 60 forward primers for TCR Vbeta segments and 13 reverse primers for TCR Jbeta segments was used in the multiplex PCR. The CDR3 region of rearranged TCR beta genes was amplified from genomic DNA with a multiplex PCR assay. The amplified TCR beta libraries were sequenced on the Illumina HiSeq System as 87-base-pair reads. The study's own analysis went as follows. A later analysis counted approximately 84 million unique TCR beta chains across the 650 to 700 repertoires, and 10 million to 12 million of these chains were shared by at least two donors. A nearest-neighbor algorithm error-corrected the raw reads and collapsed the reads into unique sequences, merging closely related sequences to remove PCR and sequencing errors. CDR3 sequences were aligned to IMGT reference sequences to assign V, D and J gene segments. For a sequence to be retained, at least a six-nucleotide match to both a V gene segment and a J gene segment was required. Rearrangements were called productive when the CDR3 lacked stop codons and stayed in frame with V and J; all others were non-productive. CDR3 was defined by IMGT convention, running from the second conserved V-encoded cysteine to the conserved J-encoded phenylalanine. In an earlier analysis of 550 to 650 of the donors, sequences lacking an unambiguous match to a single V gene segment were excluded. In an earlier analysis of roughly 500 of the donors, V segments were called functional above 56.7% productive rearrangements and were called segregating when the between-donor standard deviation exceeded 5%. A statistical classification framework was built to diagnose cytomegalovirus status from the catalog of TCR beta chain sequences. A later analysis assigned V and J genes by comparing TCR nucleotide sequences with IMGT/GENE-DB human TR gene sequences. In a later analysis, CDR3 sequences and most-parsimonious VDJ recombination scenarios were assigned using the TCRdist pipeline. A later analysis defined each TCR beta chain by its CDR3 amino acid sequence plus V-gene family, and excluded reads lacking a unique V-gene family. As a way to deal with suspected cross-contamination and a sequencing artifact, a later analysis dropped roughly 600 nucleotide sequences that were highly shared and had low generation probability. A later analysis calculated a clonal expansion index for each public chain from normalized within-repertoire ranks of inferred template counts. Generation probabilities in a later analysis came from a VDJ recombination model fitted to out-of-frame rearrangements, and those results were checked against IGoR. A later analysis scored TCR-TCR, TCR-HLA and TCR-CMV co-occurrence with hypergeometric tests, applying a repertoire-size bias correction to TCR pairs. In a later analysis, false discovery rates were estimated by permuting HLA or CMV assignments 20 times. In a later analysis, co-occurring TCRs were grouped using DBSCAN, with TCRdist sequence similarity added in when clustering inside HLA-allele-positive subsets. Repertoires with fewer than 30,000 or more than 120,000 public chains, plus five repertoires with anomalous nucleotide sharing, were excluded from co-occurrence clustering. The table comes from immuneACCESS by way of TCRdb, which keeps in-frame sequences with V and J called. Part of the clones is missing from these tables; in studies checked, under half for an unresolved V gene and the rest for unknown reasons. V and J calls and clone size are given by that table; D and trimming were obtained from the DNA. Within this sample are roughly 100,000 clones, with 75% of them counted one time only. The ten largest clonotypes hold 1% to 1.5% of the sample.

This sample is part of a study of cytomegalovirus exposure and HLA in healthy donors (dated by TCRdb to about 2017). In terms of the full investigation: In an earlier analysis of fewer than 750 of the donors, 276 Gb of sequence data and approximately 100 million unique TCR beta sequences from about 179 million T cells were reported. An early release that covered roughly 600 HLA-typed donors contained approximately 300 gigabases of sequencing data and tens of millions of unique TCR sequences. The genetic ancestry cluster associated with self-reported Caucasian donors included 70% to 85% of the 398 genotyped donors. The aim of the study was to test whether cataloging public T cell receptors could identify signatures of past pathogen exposure. The study profiled the T cell repertoires of hundreds of subjects by immunosequencing and related them to cytomegalovirus serostatus. Along with the approximately 600-subject first cohort, a separate validation cohort of more than 90 different subjects was used. To predict cytomegalovirus infection status, the study brought together high-throughput TCR immunosequencing, statistical association of individual TCRs with disease status, and machine learning. To study patterns of TCR occurrence, a later analysis re-analyzed previously published TCR beta repertoires from 700 or so donors and added high-resolution HLA genotyping. In the later analysis, no new phenotypic data were used to find candidate immune exposures; instead, reliance was placed on TCR beta sequences and their occurrence across donors. An earlier analysis of around 540 of the donors applied high-throughput TCR beta sequencing to assess whether each TCR beta V gene segment acted as functional or pseudogenic. Donor age, sex, ethnicity and CMV serostatus were collected together with the repertoire data. A later genetic analysis took genome-wide SNP genotypes for about three fifths of the 666 donors and used that subset as a discovery cohort. All discovery cohort repertoires had been generated on a single sequencing platform. Both class I and class II loci were covered by HLA typing, at four-digit resolution. Typing coverage varied by locus: roughly 629-630 donors for A, B, C, DRB1 and DQB1; approximately 500 for DQA1; about 600 for DPA1; some 470 for DPB1. Because of strong linkage in the cohort, roughly five DR-DQ haplotypes were treated as single units for association and clustering. Among 350 to 400 genotyped donors of the cohort, an average of 235,054 unique TCR beta nucleotide sequences were sequenced per donor, 15% to 20% of them non-productive.

General conclusions and limits of the study: Several of the top co-occurrence clusters appeared to be linked to parvovirus B19, influenza, CMV and Epstein-Barr virus, according to a later analysis. Linkage disequilibrium might explain the correlated functional status among segregating V segments, but an unknown experimental factor could not be excluded. In this cohort, only TCR beta chains were sequenced, and detectable features were limited by the absence of alpha or paired-chain data. Because some donors lacked HLA typing at each locus, the association tests relied only on the typed subset. A few of the identified cytomegalovirus-associated TCR beta chains were confirmed in vitro to be specific for cytomegalovirus antigens. In a later analysis, HLA-associated TCR beta chains showed more clonal expansion and lower generation probabilities than non-associated chains that were equally common. V-gene and J-gene trimming of TCR beta chains was associated with a missense DCLRE1C variant in a later genetic analysis, and the association was replicated in an independent cohort. The authors suggested that the approach could potentially be extended to other disease states and immunological phenotypes. Approximately 18 rarely observed V segments, including chromosome 9 orphons, were excluded from the earlier analysis of several hundred of the donors because counts were too low. For the cohort, immune exposure information was limited to CMV serostatus. A later genetic analysis reported fewer N-insertions in productive TCRs among donors in an Asian-associated ancestry cluster than the roughly 670-donor mean. In an earlier analysis of several hundred of the donors, most TCR beta V segments were observed in productive rearrangements about 90% or about 30% of the time, broadly matching IMGT annotations. The classifier was reported to diagnose cytomegalovirus status with high specificity and sensitivity in both the original cohort and the validation cohort. In a later analysis, most CMV-associated TCR beta chains were found to appear HLA-restricted, with HLA associations seemingly driven largely by CMV exposure. Most TCR sequences were seen in very few donors, while some public TCRs were found in many individuals. A further reported finding was that TCR beta sequences accurately predicted the HLA-A and HLA-B alleles for most subjects in the first cohort. At a false discovery rate of 0.05, a later analysis linked 16,951 TCR beta sequences to specific HLA alleles. In a later analysis, TCR association rates were found to vary across HLA loci, with the most associated TCRs seen for DRB1 alleles and the fewest for HLA-C alleles. When HLA alleles, especially DR and DQ, strongly co-occurred, TCR associations were difficult to assign to individual alleles. In the study, some 180 TCR beta chains were listed as associated with cytomegalovirus. Presence/absence analyses assumed roughly uniform sequencing depth across donors, an assumption that may not hold. The sequencing pipeline was judged likely to have produced a cluster of highly shared sequence variants as a technical artifact.

Sequenced input: PBMCs. This TCR came from a man aged 40-55 years in good health and CMV-seronegative.

The DNA sequence is TGTGCCAGCAGCGACGGGGGATTTTTGGGTAGCACTGAAGCTTTCTTT. Translated, it reads CASSDGGFLGSTEAFF. The sequence joins TRBV7-9 to TRBJ1-1; perhaps TRBD1 is the D gene, with 5 bases matching. The V end loses 5 bases and the J end loses 4 bases, and a stretch of 20 bases separates them. The CDR3 goes from the cysteine to the phenylalanine over 16 residues. CDR3 DNA only is kept here, 48 bases in frame from base 1. The CDR1 and CDR2 encoded by the germline V gene (reference sequence) are SEHNR and FQNEAQ.